Detailed here is one TCR beta chain. Its antigen is as yet unknown. The CDR3 spans 14 residues. Germline V gives CDR1 MNHNY, CDR2 SVGAGI (reference sequence). With 6 bases clipped from V and 4 bases from J, the junction kept 7 bases outside the gene matches. These data are taken from a study of cytomegalovirus exposure and HLA in healthy donors. Study observations and caveats: Several V segments, TRBV6-2 and TRBV6-3 among them, could not be told apart and were dropped. Per a prior analysis, the majority of TCR beta V segments were productive roughly 87% or roughly 30% of the time.

The PCR ran on 60 Vbeta and 13 Jbeta primers. Clones were read by immunoSEQ multiplex PCR, and TCRdb kept only the in-frame ones, dropping some. The table has over 90,000 clones, 50% to 70% seen once. This chain connects TRBV6-6 to TRBJ2-7; 9 nucleotides align to TRBD1. Sequencing used PBMCs. This receptor was identified in a human donor in good health. The CDR3 DNA is TGTGCCAGCAGCATACAGGGGGCAAGTTACGAGCAGTACTTC. Amino acids: CASSIQGASYEQYF.